The following is a T cell receptor beta chain sequence with its context. Its antigen is not identified. The data originate from a study of T cell responses to AZD1222 COVID-19 vaccine. Method: immunoSEQ multiplex PCR; TCRdb's copy keeps in-frame clones and lacks some. This sample has 120,000 or so clones, with around 89% found just once. Study outcomes and limitations: Females made up more of the donors, who were largely white British, and clonal diversity may have come out too low. Spike as a whole was targeted by vaccine-associated CD4 TCRs, dominant at 160-218 and 743-854. Seropositivity was recorded at baseline in only 6 or 7 AZD1222 recipients. Nearly half of spike-specific TCRs reportedly target unmutated variant regions.

The V segment lost 1 base and the J segment 6 bases; nucleotides outside the gene matches: 4. The germline gives CDR1 MDHEN, CDR2 SYDVKM. This CDR3 is built from 16 residues. The chain joins TRBV28 to TRBJ2-1; 12 nucleotides match TRBD2. Sequenced material: peripheral blood, taken on day 0 of AZD1222 vaccination. This receptor was obtained from an adult in good health. CDR3 sequence reads: CASSLYGTSGSNEQFF. As DNA, the CDR3 is TGTGCCAGCAGTTTATACGGGACTAGCGGGTCCAATGAGCAGTTCTTC.